This T cell receptor (beta chain) was observed in a study of tumor and adjacent non-tumor tissue in lung cancer. This sample's RNA came from whole unsorted tissue. Turning to this clonotype: Its cognate antigen is unknown. One junction end does not reproduce the germline sequence, and a read error may be involved.

A modified ARM-PCR protocol with three rounds of nested PCR amplified TCRbeta. In TCRdb, the multiplex PCR reads were re-called with MiXCR into one record per CDR3 protein. This table holds 55,000 to 75,000 distinct CDR3 sequences, around 60% found once. The CDR3 length is 13 residues. Study outcomes and limitations: Tumor tissue had significantly higher TCR diversity than normal lung. Tumor repertoires had a smaller top 100 clone share than normal lung.

The sample consisted of lung tumor tissue. The TCR originated in a man between 50 and 59 years old with non-small cell lung cancer. The gene calls are TRBV12-3 or TRBV12-4 and TRBJ2-1; 7 bases are a match to TRBD2. The CDR3 loop reads CANSFGGYNEQFF. As DNA, the CDR3 is TGTGCCAACAGTTTCGGGGGGTATAATGAGCAGTTCTTC.